The 19 T cell receptor beta chains in this list originate from one sample, sequenced in a study of PD-1 and CTLA-4 blockade in melanoma. Profiled with immunoSEQ multiplex PCR; TCRdb holds only in-frame clones, not every one. Of about 29,000 clones detected, 85% to 90% appear once; the ten largest clones hold about 8.5%. The specimen was CD8+ T cells from peripheral blood, collected before anti-PD-1 treatment. The receptors derive from a human donor with melanoma.

The V and J genes are TRBV28 and TRBJ1-1; possible D gene TRBD1, 5 bases. Germline V gene data show CDR1 as MDHEN and CDR2 as SYDVKM. With 0 bases removed from V and 1 base from J, the gap between germline ends came to 9 bases. The CDR3 is made up of 15 amino acids. As DNA, the CDR3 is TGTGCCAGCAGTTTATGGGGGCGACAGAACACTGAAGCTTTCTTT. As protein: CASSLWGRQNTEAFF.

To note about this clone: The germline gene is not matched at one end of the junction; a read error may be the cause. The chain uses TRBV24-1 and TRBJ2-3, with D uncertain. In germline, CDR1 is KGHDR, CDR2 SFDVKD. The CDR3 length is 15 residues. The CDR3: CATCEPDTSTDTQYF. The CDR3 DNA reads as TGTGCCACCTGTGAACCCGACACTAGCACAGATACGCAGTATTTT.

The chain has TRBV5-6 and TRBJ2-7; possible D gene TRBD1, 5 bases. V was pared by 2 bases and J by 2 bases, with 8 bases between. Germline V gene data show CDR1 as SGHDT and CDR2 as YYEEEE. The CDR3 length is 13 residues. The DNA for the CDR3 is TGTGCCAGCAGCTTACAGGCGACCTACGAGCAGTACTTC. It specifies CASSLQATYEQYF.

V and J are TRBV7-2 and TRBJ2-7, with 10 bases identical to TRBD1. CDR1 and CDR2 (germline): SGHTA, FQGNSA. Trimming at V came to 2 bases and at J to 4 bases, leaving 5 bases not matched to a gene. The CDR3 covers 15 residues. The CDR3 loop is CASSLSGDRGYEQYF. CDR3 bases: TGTGCCAGCAGCTTAAGCGGGGACAGGGGTTACGAGCAGTACTTC.

The chain has TRBV3-1 (or the pseudogene TRBV3-2) and TRBJ2-7; tentatively, D is TRBD1 (5 bases). Trimming removed 3 bases at V and 0 bases at J, with 9 bases between. The germline V gene encodes CDR1 LGHDT and CDR2 YNNKEL (reference sequence). The CDR3 spans 14 residues. This chain's CDR3 is CASSHQDTSYEQYF. The CDR3 DNA sequence: TGTGCCAGCAGCCATCAGGACACCTCCTACGAGCAGTACTTC.

The rearrangement uses TRBV19 and TRBJ1-1; 8 nucleotides line up with TRBD1. CDR1 is LNHDA, CDR2 SQIVND, per germline (reference sequence). Trimming cost V 3 bases and J 7 bases; bases outside gene matches: 4. This CDR3 has 13 amino acids. CDR3 region: CASSIQGANEAFF. The CDR3, as DNA: TGTGCCAGTAGTATTCAGGGGGCAAATGAAGCTTTCTTT.

This chain connects TRBV29-1 to TRBJ1-1; perhaps TRBD1 as D (6 bases). The V gene's germline CDR1 is SQVTM and CDR2 ANQGSEA. This CDR3 contains 15 residues. V was pared by 4 bases and J by 5 bases, with 20 bases between. DNA for the CDR3: TGCAGCGTTGGAGGGGGGGATGGAACAGTAACTGAAGCTTTCTTT. This translates into CSVGGGDGTVTEAFF. The full variable domain, its missing parts supplied by reference TRBV29-1 and TRBJ1-1, is SAVISQKPSRDICQRGTSLTIQCQVDSQVTMMFWYRQQPGQSLTLIATANQGSEATYESGFVIDKFPISRPNLTFSTLTVSNMSPEDSSIYLCSVGGGDGTVTEAFFGQGTRLTVV.

In this sample, this clone turned up a few times. The J gene is TRBJ1-2, the V gene TRBV5-1; D not certain. The CDR3 is 11 residues long. The V gene's germline CDR1 is SGHRS and CDR2 YFSETQ. V lost 2 bases and J lost 8, with 7 bases in between. The CDR3 nucleotides read TGCGCCAGCAGCTTTGGGATGGGCTACACCTTC. Protein product: CASSFGMGYTF.

This clone was found once. This chain uses TRBV3-1 (or the pseudogene TRBV3-2) with TRBJ2-3; D call uncertain. The CDR3 has 16 amino acids. Trimming took 0 bases from V and 0 from J, leaving 10 bases between them. Germline-derived CDR1 and CDR2 are LGHDT and YNNKEL (reference sequence). CDR3 sequence reads: CASSQENRLSTDTQYF. The CDR3 DNA is TGTGCCAGCAGCCAAGAAAATCGGCTGAGCACAGATACGCAGTATTTT.

The chain employs TRBV4-2 and TRBJ2-7; 9 nucleotides match TRBD1. Germline CDR1 is LGHNA and CDR2 is YNFKEQ. The V gene end was trimmed by 1 base and the J gene end by 2 bases; junction bases not matched to a gene: 3. This CDR3 contains 15 residues. The CDR3 DNA follows: TGTGCCAGCAGCCAAGCTGGACAGGGGCCCTACGAGCAGTACTTC. Its protein is CASSQAGQGPYEQYF.

This chain uses TRBV7-8 with TRBJ1-1, with TRBD1 matching 8 bases. The CDR3 has 15 amino acids. Germline V gene lookup returns CDR1 SGHVS and CDR2 FQNEAQ. V was clipped by 4 bases and J by 0 bases; unmatched bases: 4. The CDR3 sequence: CASSSDRALNTEAFF. CDR3 bases: TGTGCCAGCAGCTCGGACAGGGCACTGAACACTGAAGCTTTCTTT.

The V call is TRBV3-1 (or the pseudogene TRBV3-2), the J call TRBJ1-1; D is unresolved. The CDR3 spans 12 residues. V lost 3 bases to trimming and J lost 1 base, with 3 bases between them. From germline, CDR1 is LGHDT and CDR2 YNNKEL (reference sequence). The CDR3 region is CASSQENTEAFF. The CDR3 DNA sequence: TGTGCCAGCAGCCAGGAGAACACTGAAGCTTTCTTT.

As concerns this clone: This sample also contains other DNA sequences that code for the same CDR3. This chain uses TRBV3-1 (or the pseudogene TRBV3-2) with TRBJ2-3; D gene ambiguous. Trimming pared 1 base from V and 1 base from J, leaving 0 bases between. CDR3 length: 12 amino acids. The V gene's germline CDR1 is LGHDT and CDR2 YNNKEL (reference sequence). In DNA, the CDR3 is TGTGCCAGCAGCCAAGGCACAGATACGCAGTATTTT. Translating it yields CASSQGTDTQYF.

The chain links TRBV19 to TRBJ1-3, with TRBD1 matching 7 bases. The germline gives CDR1 LNHDA, CDR2 SQIVND (reference sequence). The CDR3 runs 14 residues. V gave up 3 bases and J gave up 7 bases; unmatched junction bases: 6. The CDR3 bases are TGTGCCAGTAGTATCCTCGGGACAGCGAACACCATATATTTT. Protein product: CASSILGTANTIYF. Complete variable domain (other parts from reference TRBV19 and TRBJ1-3): DGGITQSPKYLFRKEGQNVTLSCEQNLNHDAMYWYRQDPGQGLRLIYYSQIVNDFQKGDIAEGYSVSREKKESFPLTVTSAQKNPTAFYLCASSILGTANTIYFGEGSWLTVV.

For the CDR3, the DNA is TGCAGTGCTAGTCTTCAGGAGACCGGGGAGCTGTTTTTT. This codes for CSASLQETGELFF. V and J are TRBV20-1 and TRBJ2-2; D is uncertain. CDR1 DFQATT and CDR2 SNEGSKA come from the germline V gene (reference sequence). This CDR3 is 13 amino acids long. Trimming shortened V by 3 bases and J by 5 bases, and 10 bases separated the two germline ends.

The gene calls are TRBV3-1 (or the pseudogene TRBV3-2) and TRBJ1-2; 9 bases agree with TRBD1. The J segment lost 0 bases and the V segment lost 0 bases, leaving 8 bases of the junction unmatched. Per the germline V gene, CDR1 is LGHDT and CDR2 is YNNKEL (reference sequence). CDR3 length: 18 amino acids. This chain's CDR3 is CASSQDLSGTGTNYGYTF. The CDR3, as DNA: TGTGCCAGCAGCCAAGATCTTTCAGGGACAGGGACTAACTATGGCTACACCTTC.

The chain has TRBV3-1 (or the pseudogene TRBV3-2) and TRBJ2-3; perhaps TRBD2 as D (6 bases). The germline V and J ends were trimmed by 0 bases and 2 bases, with 15 bases remaining between them. This CDR3 comprises 17 residues. Germline loops: CDR1 LGHDT, CDR2 YNNKEL (reference sequence). This chain's CDR3 is CASSQDLLAGNTDTQYF. In DNA, the CDR3 is TGTGCCAGCAGCCAAGATCTCCTTGCGGGGAACACAGATACGCAGTATTTT.

The CDR3 protein is CASSQDPEMNTEAFF. CDR3 DNA sequence: TGTGCCAGCAGCCAAGATCCCGAGATGAACACTGAAGCTTTCTTT. The chain carries TRBV3-1 (or the pseudogene TRBV3-2) and TRBJ1-1; D is unresolved. This CDR3 region has 15 residues. Germline V CDR1 and CDR2: LGHDT, YNNKEL (reference sequence). V was shortened by 0 bases and J by 0 bases, with 8 bases between the two germline ends.

The chain joins TRBV12-3 or TRBV12-4 to TRBJ1-5; the D gene is possibly TRBD1 (6 bases). V lost 7 bases and J lost 3, with 7 bases in between. This CDR3 spans 12 amino acids. The chain's CDR3 is CASKGDNQPQHF. In DNA form, the CDR3 reads TGTGCCAGCAAGGGGGACAATCAGCCCCAGCATTTT.